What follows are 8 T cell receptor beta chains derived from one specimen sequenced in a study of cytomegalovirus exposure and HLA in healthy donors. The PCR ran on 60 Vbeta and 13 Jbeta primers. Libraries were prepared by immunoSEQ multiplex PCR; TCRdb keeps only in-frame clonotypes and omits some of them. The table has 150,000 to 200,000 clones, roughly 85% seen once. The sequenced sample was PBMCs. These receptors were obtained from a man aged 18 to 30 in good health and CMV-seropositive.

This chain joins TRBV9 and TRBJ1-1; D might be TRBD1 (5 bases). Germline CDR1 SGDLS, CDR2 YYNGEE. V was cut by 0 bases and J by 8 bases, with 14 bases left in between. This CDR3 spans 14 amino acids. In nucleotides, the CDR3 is TGTGCCAGCAGCGTAGGGGGCACCACAGGCGAAGCTTTCTTT. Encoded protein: CASSVGGTTGEAFF.

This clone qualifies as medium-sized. The CDR3 DNA sequence: TGTGCCAGCAGCTTGATGGGGGGAAAGAACACTGAAGCTTTCTTT. Encoded protein: CASSLMGGKNTEAFF. This chain connects TRBV14 to TRBJ1-1, with a weak D call TRBD1 (5 bases). The CDR3 length is 15 residues. Germline loops: CDR1 SGHDN, CDR2 FVKESK. The V end was cut by 5 bases, the J end by 1 base, with 14 bases between. The whole variable domain, remainder taken from reference TRBV14 and TRBJ1-1, is EAGVTQFPSHSVIEKGQTVTLRCDPISGHDNLYWYRRVMGKEIKFLLHFVKESKQDESGMPNNRFLAERTGGTYSTLKVQPAELEDSGVYFCASSLMGGKNTEAFFGQGTRLTVV.

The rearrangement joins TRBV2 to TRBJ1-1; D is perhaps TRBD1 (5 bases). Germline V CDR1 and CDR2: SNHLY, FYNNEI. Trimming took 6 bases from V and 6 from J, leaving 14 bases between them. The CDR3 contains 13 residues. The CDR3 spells CASRPPGIAEAFF. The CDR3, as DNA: TGTGCCAGCAGGCCTCCAGGGATAGCTGAAGCTTTCTTT.

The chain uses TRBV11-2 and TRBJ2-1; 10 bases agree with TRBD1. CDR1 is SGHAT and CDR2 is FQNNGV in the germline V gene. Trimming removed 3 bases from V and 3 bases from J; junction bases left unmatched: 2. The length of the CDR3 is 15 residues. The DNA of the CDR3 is TGTGCCAGCAGCTTTGGGACAGGGGTCTACAATGAGCAGTTCTTC. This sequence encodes CASSFGTGVYNEQFF. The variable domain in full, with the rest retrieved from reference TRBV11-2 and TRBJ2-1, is EAGVAQSPRYKIIEKRQSVAFWCNPISGHATLYWYQQILGQGPKLLIQFQNNGVVDDSQLPKDRFSAERLKGVDSTLKIQPAKLEDSAVYLCASSFGTGVYNEQFFGPGTRLTVL.

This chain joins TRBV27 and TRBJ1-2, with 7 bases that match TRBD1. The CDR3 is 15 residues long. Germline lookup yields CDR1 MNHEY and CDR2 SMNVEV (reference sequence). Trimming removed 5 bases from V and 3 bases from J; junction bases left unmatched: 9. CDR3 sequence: CASSHRPDRDYGYTF. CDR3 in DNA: TGTGCCAGCAGTCACCGCCCCGACAGGGACTATGGCTACACCTTC.

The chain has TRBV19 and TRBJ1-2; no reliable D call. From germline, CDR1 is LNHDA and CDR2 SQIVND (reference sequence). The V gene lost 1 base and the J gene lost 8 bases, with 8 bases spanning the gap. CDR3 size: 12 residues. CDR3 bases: TGTGCCAGTAGTATAGGTGGGAGCGGCTACACCTTC. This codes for CASSIGGSGYTF.

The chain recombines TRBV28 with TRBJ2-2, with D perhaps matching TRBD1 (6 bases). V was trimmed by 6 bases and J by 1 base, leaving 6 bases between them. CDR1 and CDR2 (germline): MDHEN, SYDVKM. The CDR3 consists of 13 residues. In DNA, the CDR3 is TGTGCCAGCAGGGGACAGAACACCGGGGAGCTGTTTTTT. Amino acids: CASRGQNTGELFF.

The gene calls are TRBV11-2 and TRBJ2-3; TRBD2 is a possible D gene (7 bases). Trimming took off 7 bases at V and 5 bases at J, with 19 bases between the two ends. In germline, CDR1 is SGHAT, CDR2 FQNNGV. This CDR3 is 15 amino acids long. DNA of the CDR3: TGTGCCAGCACAGCGTCGTGGGGGGGCTTAGATACGCAGTATTTT. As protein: CASTASWGGLDTQYF. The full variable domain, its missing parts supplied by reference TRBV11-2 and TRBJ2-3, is EAGVAQSPRYKIIEKRQSVAFWCNPISGHATLYWYQQILGQGPKLLIQFQNNGVVDDSQLPKDRFSAERLKGVDSTLKIQPAKLEDSAVYLCASTASWGGLDTQYFGPGTRLTVL.